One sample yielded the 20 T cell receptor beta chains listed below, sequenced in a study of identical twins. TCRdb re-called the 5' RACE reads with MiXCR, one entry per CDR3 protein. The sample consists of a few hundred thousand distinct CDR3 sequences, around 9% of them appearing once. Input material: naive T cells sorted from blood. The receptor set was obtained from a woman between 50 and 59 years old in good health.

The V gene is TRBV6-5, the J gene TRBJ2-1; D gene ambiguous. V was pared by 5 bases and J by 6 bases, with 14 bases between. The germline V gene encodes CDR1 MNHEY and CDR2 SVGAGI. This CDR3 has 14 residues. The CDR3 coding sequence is TGTGCCAGCAGTAAACGGATGAAAATCAATGAGCAGTTCTTC. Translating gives CASSKRMKINEQFF.

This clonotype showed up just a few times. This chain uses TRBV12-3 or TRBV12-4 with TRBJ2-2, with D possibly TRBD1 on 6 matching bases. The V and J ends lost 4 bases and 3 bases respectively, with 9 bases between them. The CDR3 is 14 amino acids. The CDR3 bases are TGTGCCAGCAGTTGGGACACCTACACCGGGGAGCTGTTTTTT. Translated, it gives CASSWDTYTGELFF.

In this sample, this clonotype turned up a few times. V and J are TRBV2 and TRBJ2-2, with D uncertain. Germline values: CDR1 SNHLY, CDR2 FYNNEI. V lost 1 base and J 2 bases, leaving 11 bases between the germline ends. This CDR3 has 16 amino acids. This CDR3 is CASSEGYHGNTGELFF. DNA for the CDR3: TGTGCCAGCAGTGAAGGGTATCATGGCAACACCGGGGAGCTGTTTTTT.

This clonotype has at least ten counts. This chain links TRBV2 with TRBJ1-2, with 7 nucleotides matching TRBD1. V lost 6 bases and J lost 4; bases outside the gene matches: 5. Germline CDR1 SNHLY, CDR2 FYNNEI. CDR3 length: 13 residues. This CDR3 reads CASRTGDGYGYTF. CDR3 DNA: TGTGCCAGCAGAACAGGGGACGGCTATGGCTACACCTTC.

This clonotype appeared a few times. The CDR3 loop is CATSVAGPGGYTF. The CDR3 DNA is TGTGCCACCAGTGTCGCAGGTCCCGGAGGCTACACCTTC. The chain employs TRBV24-1 and TRBJ1-2; D is unresolved. V was cut by 5 bases and J by 8 bases, with 14 bases left in between. In germline, CDR1 is KGHDR, CDR2 SFDVKD. CDR3 length: 13 residues.

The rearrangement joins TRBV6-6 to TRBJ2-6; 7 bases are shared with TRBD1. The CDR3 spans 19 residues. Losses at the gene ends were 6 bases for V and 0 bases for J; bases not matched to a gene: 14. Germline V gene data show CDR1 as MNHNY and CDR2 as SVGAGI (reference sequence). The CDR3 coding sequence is TGTGCCAGCAGGAACCTCATCGGACAGGAAAGCTCTGGGGCCAACGTCCTGACTTTC. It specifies CASRNLIGQESSGANVLTF.

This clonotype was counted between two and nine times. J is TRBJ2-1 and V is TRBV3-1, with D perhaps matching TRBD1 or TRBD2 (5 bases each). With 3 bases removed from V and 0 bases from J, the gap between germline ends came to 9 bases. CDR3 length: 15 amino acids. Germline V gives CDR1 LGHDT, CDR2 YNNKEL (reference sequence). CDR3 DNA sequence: TGTGCCAGCAGCCAGGGACGAAGCTCCTACAATGAGCAGTTCTTC. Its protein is CASSQGRSSYNEQFF.

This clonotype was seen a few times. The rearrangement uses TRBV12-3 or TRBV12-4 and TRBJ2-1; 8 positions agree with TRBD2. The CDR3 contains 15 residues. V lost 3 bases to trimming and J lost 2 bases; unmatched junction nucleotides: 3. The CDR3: CASSFFGRAYNEQFF. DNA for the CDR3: TGTGCCAGCAGTTTCTTCGGGAGGGCCTACAATGAGCAGTTCTTC.

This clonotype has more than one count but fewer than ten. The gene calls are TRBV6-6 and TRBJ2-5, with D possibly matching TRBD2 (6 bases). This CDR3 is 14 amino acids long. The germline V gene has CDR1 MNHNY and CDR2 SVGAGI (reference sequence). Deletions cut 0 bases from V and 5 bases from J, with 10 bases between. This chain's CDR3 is CASSYSGGTETQYF. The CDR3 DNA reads TGTGCCAGCAGTTACTCTGGCGGGACGGAGACCCAGTACTTC.

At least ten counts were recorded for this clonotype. The CDR3 DNA sequence: TGCGCCAGCAGTGGTATAGAGATGTCCTACAATGAGCAGTTCTTC. Its translation: CASSGIEMSYNEQFF. The chain is built from TRBV10-2 and TRBJ2-1, with unresolved D. Trimming left V 4 bases short and J 1 base short, with 11 bases between. CDR1 is WSHSY and CDR2 is SAAADI in the germline V gene. This CDR3 contains 15 residues.

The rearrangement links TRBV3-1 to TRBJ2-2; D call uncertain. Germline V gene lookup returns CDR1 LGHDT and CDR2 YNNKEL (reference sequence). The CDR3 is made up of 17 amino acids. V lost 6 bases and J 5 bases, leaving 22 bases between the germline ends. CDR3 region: CASSRRSWTLTTGELFF. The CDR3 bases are TGTGCCAGCAGTCGACGATCTTGGACGCTCACAACCGGGGAGCTGTTTTTT.

DNA of the CDR3: TGCAGTGCTGGGGACTCCTACGAGCAGTACGTC. This codes for CSAGDSYEQYV. This rearrangement joins TRBV20-1 to TRBJ2-7; D unresolved. Germline V gene lookup returns CDR1 DFQATT and CDR2 SNEGSKA (reference sequence). The ends were cut back, 5 bases at V and 0 bases at J, with 5 bases in the middle. This CDR3 is 11 amino acids long.

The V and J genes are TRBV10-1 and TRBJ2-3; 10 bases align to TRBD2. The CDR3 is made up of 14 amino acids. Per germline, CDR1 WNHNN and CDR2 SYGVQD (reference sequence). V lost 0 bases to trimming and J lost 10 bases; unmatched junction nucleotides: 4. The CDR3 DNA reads TGCGCCAGCAGTGAGTCAACTAGCGGGGTTCCGCAGTATTTT. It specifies CASSESTSGVPQYF.

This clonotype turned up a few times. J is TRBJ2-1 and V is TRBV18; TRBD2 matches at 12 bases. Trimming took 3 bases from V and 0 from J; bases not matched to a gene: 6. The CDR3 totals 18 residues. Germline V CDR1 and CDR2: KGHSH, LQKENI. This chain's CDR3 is CASSPLPSGRGSYNEQFF. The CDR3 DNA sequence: TGTGCCAGCTCACCTTTGCCTAGCGGGAGGGGCTCCTACAATGAGCAGTTCTTC.

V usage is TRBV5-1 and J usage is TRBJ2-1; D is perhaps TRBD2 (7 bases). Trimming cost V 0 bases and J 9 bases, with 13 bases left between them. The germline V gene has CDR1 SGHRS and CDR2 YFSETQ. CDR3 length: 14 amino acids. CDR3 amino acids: CASSLVVGGAEQFF. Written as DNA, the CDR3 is TGCGCCAGCAGCTTGGTGGTGGGGGGGGCTGAGCAGTTCTTC.

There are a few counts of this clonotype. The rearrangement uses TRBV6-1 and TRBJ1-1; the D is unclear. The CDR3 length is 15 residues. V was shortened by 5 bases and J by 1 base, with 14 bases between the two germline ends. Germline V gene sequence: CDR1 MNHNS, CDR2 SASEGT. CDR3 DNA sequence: TGTGCCAGCAGTCCCCCCCTGCCGTCGAACACTGAAGCTTTCTTT. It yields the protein CASSPPLPSNTEAFF.

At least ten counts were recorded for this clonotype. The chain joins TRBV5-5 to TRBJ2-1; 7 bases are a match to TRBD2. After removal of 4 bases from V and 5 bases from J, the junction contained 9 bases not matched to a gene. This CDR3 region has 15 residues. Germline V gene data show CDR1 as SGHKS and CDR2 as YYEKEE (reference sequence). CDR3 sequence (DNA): TGTGCCAGCAGCACGGCCGGGACTACGAACAATGAGCAGTTCTTC. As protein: CASSTAGTTNNEQFF. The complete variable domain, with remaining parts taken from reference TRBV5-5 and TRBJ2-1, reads DAGVTQSPTHLIKTRGQQVTLRCSPISGHKSVSWYQQVLGQGPQFIFQYYEKEERGRGNFPDRFSARQFPNYSSELNVNALLLGDSALYLCASSTAGTTNNEQFFGPGTRLTVL.

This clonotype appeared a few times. As DNA, the CDR3 is TGTGCCAGCGCCAGGGGCGGGAGGGCGATTGAGCAGTTCTTC. Amino acids: CASARGGRAIEQFF. This sequence joins TRBV11-3 and TRBJ2-1; 9 bases align to TRBD2. V trimming: 8 bases; J trimming: 9 bases; junction bases outside the gene matches: 11. CDR1 is SGHNT, CDR2 YENEEA, per germline. This CDR3 spans 14 amino acids.

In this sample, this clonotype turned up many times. The CDR3 loop reads CASSETLSNEQFF. As DNA, the CDR3 is TGTGCCAGCAGTGAGACCCTTTCGAATGAGCAGTTCTTC. The chain is built from TRBV25-1 and TRBJ2-1; D remains ambiguous. V gave up 3 bases and J gave up 7 bases, with 10 bases separating them. Germline CDR1 and CDR2: MGHDK and SYGVNS. The CDR3 consists of 13 residues. Full variable domain (rest looked up from reference TRBV25-1 and TRBJ2-1): EADIYQTPRYLVIGTGKKITLECSQTMGHDKMYWYQQDPGMELHLIHYSYGVNSTEKGDLSSESTVSRIRTEHFPLTLESARPSHTSQYLCASSETLSNEQFFGPGTRLTVL.

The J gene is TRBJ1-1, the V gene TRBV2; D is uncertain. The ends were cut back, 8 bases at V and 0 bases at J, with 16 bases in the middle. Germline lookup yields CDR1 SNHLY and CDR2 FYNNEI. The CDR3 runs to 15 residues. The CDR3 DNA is TGTGCCAGCGAGGAGGCCCGGCAAATGAACACTGAAGCTTTCTTT. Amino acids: CASEEARQMNTEAFF. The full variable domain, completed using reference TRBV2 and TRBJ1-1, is EPEVTQTPSHQVTQMGQEVILRCVPISNHLYFYWYRQILGQKVEFLVSFYNNEISEKSEIFDDQFSVERPDGSNFTLKIRSTKLEDSAMYFCASEEARQMNTEAFFGQGTRLTVV.